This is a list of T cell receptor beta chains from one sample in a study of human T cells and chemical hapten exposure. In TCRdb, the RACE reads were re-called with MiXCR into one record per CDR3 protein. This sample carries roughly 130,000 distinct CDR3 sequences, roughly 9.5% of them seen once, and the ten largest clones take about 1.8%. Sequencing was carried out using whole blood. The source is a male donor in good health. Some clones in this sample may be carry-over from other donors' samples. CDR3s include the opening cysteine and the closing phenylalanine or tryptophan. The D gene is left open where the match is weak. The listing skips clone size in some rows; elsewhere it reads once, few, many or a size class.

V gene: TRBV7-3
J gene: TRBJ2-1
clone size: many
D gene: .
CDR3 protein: CASSLTAYNEQFF
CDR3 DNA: TGTGCCAGCAGCTTAACAGCTTACAATGAGCAGTTCTTC

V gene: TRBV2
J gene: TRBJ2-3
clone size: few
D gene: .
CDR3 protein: CASSESMDTQYF
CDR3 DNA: TGTGCCAGCAGTGAAAGTATGGATACGCAGTATTTT

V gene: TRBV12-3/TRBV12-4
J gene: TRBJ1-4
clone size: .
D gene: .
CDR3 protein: CASSSQSGSNEKLFF
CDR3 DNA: TGTGCCAGCAGTTCCCAGTCGGGGTCTAATGAAAAACTGTTTTTT

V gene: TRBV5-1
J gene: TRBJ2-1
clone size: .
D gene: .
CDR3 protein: CASSFKTPGDEQFF
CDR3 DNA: TGCGCCAGCAGCTTCAAGACACCGGGCGATGAGCAGTTCTTC

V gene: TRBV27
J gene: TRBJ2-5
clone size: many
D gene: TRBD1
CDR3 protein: CASSFGTGGETQYF
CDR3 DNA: TGTGCCAGCAGTTTCGGGACAGGGGGTGAGACCCAGTACTTC

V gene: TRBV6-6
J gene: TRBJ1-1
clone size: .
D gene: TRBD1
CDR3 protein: CASSHRGQTEAFF
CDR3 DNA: TGTGCCAGCAGTCACAGGGGGCAGACTGAAGCTTTCTTT

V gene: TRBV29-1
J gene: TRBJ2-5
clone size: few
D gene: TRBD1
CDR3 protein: CSVEAGQVETQYF
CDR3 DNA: TGCAGCGTTGAAGCGGGACAGGTCGAGACCCAGTACTTC

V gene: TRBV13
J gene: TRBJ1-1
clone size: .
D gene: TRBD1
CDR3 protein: CASSFSRGQGKAFF
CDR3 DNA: TGTGCCAGCAGCTTCAGCAGGGGGCAGGGGAAAGCTTTCTTT

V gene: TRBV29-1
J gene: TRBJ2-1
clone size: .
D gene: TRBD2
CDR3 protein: CSVESDRGLAGELSSYNEQFF
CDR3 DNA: TGCAGCGTTGAGTCTGATAGGGGACTAGCGGGAGAACTAAGCTCCTACAATGAGCAGTTCTTC

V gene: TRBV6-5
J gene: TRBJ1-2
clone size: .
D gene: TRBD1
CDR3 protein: CASSYGQGNGGYTF
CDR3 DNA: TGTGCCAGCAGTTACGGACAGGGGAATGGTGGCTACACCTTC

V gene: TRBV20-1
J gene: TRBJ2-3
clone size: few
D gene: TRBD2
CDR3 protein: CSAALGALAGRFTDTQYF
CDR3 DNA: TGCAGTGCTGCTCTCGGGGCGCTAGCGGGCCGATTCACAGATACGCAGTATTTT

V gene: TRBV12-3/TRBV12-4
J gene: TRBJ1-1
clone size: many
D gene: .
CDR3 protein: CASSPQLMNTEAFF
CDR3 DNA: TGTGCCAGCAGCCCCCAGCTTATGAACACTGAAGCTTTCTTT

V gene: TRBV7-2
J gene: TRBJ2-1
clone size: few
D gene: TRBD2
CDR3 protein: CASSLEGLAYNEQFF
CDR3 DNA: TGTGCCAGCAGCTTAGAGGGACTAGCCTACAATGAGCAGTTCTTC

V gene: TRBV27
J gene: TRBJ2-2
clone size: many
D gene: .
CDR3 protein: CASSLNRWTANTGELFF
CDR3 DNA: TGTGCCAGCAGTTTAAACCGATGGACAGCTAACACCGGGGAGCTGTTTTTT

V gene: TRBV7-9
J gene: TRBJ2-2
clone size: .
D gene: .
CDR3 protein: CASSLATSGELFF
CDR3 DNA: TGTGCCAGCAGCTTAGCTACCTCCGGGGAGCTGTTTTTT

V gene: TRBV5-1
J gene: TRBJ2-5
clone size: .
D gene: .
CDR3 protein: CASSLSDRPPLETQYF
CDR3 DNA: TGCGCCAGCAGCTTAAGTGACAGGCCACCCTTGGAGACCCAGTACTTC

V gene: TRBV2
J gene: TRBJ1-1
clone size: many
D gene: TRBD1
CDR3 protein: CASNGAQGLNTEAFF
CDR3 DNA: TGTGCCAGCAACGGAGCACAGGGGCTGAACACTGAAGCTTTCTTT

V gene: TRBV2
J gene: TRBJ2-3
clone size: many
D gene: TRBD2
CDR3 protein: CASSAGGRTHTQYF
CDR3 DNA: TGTGCCAGCAGTGCGGGCGGGAGAACGCATACGCAGTATTTT